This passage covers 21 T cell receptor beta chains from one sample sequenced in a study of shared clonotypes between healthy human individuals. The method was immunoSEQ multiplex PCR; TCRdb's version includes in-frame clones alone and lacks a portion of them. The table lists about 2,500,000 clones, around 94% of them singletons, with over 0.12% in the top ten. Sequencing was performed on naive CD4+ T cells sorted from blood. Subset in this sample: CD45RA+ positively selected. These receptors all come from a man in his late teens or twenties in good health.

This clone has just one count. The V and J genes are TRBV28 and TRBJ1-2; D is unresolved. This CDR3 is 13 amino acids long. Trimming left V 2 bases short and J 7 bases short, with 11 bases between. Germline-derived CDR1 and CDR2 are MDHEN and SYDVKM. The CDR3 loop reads CASSLPPGGGYTF. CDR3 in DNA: TGTGCCAGCAGTTTACCGCCAGGCGGTGGCTACACCTTC.

DNA for the CDR3: TGTGCCAGCAGCCTTCTAGGATCCAATGAGCAGTTCTTC. Amino acid sequence: CASSLLGSNEQFF. The chain couples TRBV6-6 to TRBJ2-1; D is unresolved. Trimming shortened V by 6 bases and J by 6 bases, and 12 bases separated the two germline ends. In germline, CDR1 is MNHNY, CDR2 SVGAGI (reference sequence). The CDR3 contains 13 residues.

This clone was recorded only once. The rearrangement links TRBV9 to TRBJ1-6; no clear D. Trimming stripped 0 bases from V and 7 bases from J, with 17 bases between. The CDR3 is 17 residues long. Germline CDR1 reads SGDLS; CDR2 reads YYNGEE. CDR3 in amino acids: CASSVGGRTPGNSPLHF. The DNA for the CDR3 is TGTGCCAGCAGCGTAGGCGGCAGAACCCCGGGGAATTCACCCCTCCACTTT.

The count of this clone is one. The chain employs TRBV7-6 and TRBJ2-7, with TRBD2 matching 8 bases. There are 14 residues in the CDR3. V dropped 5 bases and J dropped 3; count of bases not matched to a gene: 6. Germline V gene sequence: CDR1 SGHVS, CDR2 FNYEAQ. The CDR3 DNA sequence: TGTGCCAGCAGCGGAGCTAGCGGGTTCTACGAGCAGTACTTC. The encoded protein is CASSGASGFYEQYF.

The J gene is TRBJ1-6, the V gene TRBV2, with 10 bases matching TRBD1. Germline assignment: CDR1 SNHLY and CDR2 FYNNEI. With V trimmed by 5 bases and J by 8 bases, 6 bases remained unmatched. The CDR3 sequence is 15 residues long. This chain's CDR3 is CASSSTGQGHSPLHF. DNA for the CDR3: TGTGCCAGCAGTTCCACGGGACAGGGGCATTCACCCCTCCACTTT.

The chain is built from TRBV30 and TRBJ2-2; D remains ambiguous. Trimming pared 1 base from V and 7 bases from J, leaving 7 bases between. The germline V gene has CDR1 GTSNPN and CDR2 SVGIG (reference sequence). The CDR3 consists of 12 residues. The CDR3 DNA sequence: TGTGCCTGGAGTGAGCGAGGCGGGGAGCTGTTTTTT. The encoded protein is CAWSERGGELFF.

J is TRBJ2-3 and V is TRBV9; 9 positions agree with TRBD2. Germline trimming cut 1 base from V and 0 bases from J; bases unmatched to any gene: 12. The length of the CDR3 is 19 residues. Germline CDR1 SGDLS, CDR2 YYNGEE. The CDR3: CASSVSLSGGRASTDTQYF. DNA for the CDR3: TGTGCCAGCAGCGTAAGCCTTAGCGGGGGACGCGCTAGCACAGATACGCAGTATTTT.

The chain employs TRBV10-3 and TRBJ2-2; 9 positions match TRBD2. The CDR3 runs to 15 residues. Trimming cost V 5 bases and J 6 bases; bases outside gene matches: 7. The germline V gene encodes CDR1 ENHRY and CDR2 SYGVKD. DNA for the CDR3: TGTGCCATCAGTCAAGGGACTAGCTTCGCCGGGGAGCTGTTTTTT. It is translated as CAISQGTSFAGELFF.

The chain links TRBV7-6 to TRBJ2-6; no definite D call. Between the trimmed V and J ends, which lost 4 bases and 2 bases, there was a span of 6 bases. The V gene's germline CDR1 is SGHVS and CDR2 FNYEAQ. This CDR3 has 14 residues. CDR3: CASSSQTGANVLTF. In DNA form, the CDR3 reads TGTGCCAGCAGCTCGCAGACTGGGGCCAACGTCCTGACTTTC. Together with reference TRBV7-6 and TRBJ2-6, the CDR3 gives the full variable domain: GAGVSQSPRYKVTKRGQDVALRCDPISGHVSLYWYRQALGQGPEFLTYFNYEAQQDKSGLPNDRFSAERPEGSISTLTIQRTEQRDSAMYRCASSSQTGANVLTFGAGSRLTVL.

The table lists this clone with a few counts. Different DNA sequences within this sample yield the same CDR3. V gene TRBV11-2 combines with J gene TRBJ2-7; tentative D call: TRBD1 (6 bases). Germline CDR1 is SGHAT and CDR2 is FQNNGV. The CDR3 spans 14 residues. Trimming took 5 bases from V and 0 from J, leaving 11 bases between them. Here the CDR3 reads CASSPTGYSYEQYF. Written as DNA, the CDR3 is TGTGCCAGCAGCCCAACAGGGTACTCCTACGAGCAGTACTTC.

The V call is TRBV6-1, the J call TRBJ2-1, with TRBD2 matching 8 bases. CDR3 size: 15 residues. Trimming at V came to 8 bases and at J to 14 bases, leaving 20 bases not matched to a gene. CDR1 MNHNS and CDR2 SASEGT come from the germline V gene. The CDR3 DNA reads TGTGCCAGCGCTGCGCGTACGCCCACGGGGGGGAGGGAGTTCTTC. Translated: CASAARTPTGGREFF.

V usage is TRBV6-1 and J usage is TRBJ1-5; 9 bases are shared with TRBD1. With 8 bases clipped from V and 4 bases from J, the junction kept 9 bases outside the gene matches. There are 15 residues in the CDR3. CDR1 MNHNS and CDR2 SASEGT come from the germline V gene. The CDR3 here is CASVTGGLENQPQHF. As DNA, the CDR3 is TGTGCCAGCGTGACAGGGGGGCTCGAAAATCAGCCCCAGCATTTT.

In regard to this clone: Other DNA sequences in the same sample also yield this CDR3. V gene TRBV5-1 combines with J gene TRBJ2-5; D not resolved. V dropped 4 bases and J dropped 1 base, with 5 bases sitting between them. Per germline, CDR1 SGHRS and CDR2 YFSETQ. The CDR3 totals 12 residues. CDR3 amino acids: CASSLAQETQYF. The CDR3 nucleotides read TGCGCCAGCAGCCTCGCCCAAGAGACCCAGTACTTC.

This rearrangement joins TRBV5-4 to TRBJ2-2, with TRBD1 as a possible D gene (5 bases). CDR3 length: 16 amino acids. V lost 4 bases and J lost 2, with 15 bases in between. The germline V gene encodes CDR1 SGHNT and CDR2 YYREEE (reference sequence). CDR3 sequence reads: CASSPILTENTGELFF. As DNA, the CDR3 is TGTGCCAGCAGCCCCATATTGACAGAAAACACCGGGGAGCTGTTTTTT.

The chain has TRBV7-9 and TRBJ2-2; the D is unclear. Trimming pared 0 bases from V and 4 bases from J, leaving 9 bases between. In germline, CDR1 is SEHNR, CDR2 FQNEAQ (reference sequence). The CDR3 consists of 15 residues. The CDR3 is CASSLALDRTGELFF. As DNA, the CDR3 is TGTGCCAGCAGCTTAGCTCTTGATCGCACCGGGGAGCTGTTTTTT.

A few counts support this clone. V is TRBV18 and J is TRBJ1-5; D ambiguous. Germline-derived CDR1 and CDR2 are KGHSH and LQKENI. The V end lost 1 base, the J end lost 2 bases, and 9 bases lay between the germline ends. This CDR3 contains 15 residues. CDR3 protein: CASSPLGMGNQPQHF. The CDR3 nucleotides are TGTGCCAGCTCACCACTGGGAATGGGCAATCAGCCCCAGCATTTT.

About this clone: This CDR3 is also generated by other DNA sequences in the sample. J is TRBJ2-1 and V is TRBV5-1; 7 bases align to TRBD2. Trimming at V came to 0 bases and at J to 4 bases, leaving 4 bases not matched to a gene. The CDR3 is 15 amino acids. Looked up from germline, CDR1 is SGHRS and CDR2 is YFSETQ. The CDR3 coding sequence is TGCGCCAGCAGCTTGGGGGGAGGGCCGTACAATGAGCAGTTCTTC. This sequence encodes CASSLGGGPYNEQFF.

This CDR3 reads CAWSAGGGALIYNEQFF. CDR3 DNA: TGTGCCTGGAGTGCTGGCGGGGGGGCCCTTATCTACAATGAGCAGTTCTTC. The chain recombines TRBV30 with TRBJ2-1; TRBD2 matches at 9 bases. The CDR3 is made up of 17 amino acids. The J segment lost 3 bases and the V segment lost 1 base, leaving 10 bases of the junction unmatched. CDR1 and CDR2 (germline): GTSNPN, SVGIG (reference sequence).

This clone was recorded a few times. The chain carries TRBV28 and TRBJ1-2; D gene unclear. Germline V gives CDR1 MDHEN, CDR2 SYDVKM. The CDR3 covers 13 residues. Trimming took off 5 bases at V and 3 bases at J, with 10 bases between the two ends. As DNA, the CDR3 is TGTGCCAGCAGTATGACCCTGGACTATGGCTACACCTTC. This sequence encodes CASSMTLDYGYTF.

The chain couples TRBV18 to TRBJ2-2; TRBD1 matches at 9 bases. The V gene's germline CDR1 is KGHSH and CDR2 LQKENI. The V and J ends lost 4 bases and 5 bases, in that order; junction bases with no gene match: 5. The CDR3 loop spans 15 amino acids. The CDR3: CASSLRDRVTGELFF. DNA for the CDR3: TGTGCCAGCTCACTCCGGGACAGGGTGACCGGGGAGCTGTTTTTT.

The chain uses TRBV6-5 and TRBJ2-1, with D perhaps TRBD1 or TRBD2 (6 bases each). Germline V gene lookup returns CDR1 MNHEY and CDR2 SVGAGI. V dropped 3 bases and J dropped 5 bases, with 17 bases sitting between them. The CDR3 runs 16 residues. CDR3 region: CASSYWGGGTNNEQFF. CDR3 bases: TGTGCCAGCAGTTATTGGGGTGGGGGGACAAACAATGAGCAGTTCTTC.